The clone carrying this TCR beta chain has a single count. This record belongs to a study of blood T cell repertoires in COVID-19. Study-level background: Acute and convalescent COVID-19 samples came from the United States, Italy and Spain. The analysed material was cDNA or gDNA that came from T cells, B-cell-depleted T cells, or PBMCs.

Assignments of participants to cohorts depended upon their own reported clinical history. The CDR3 is 17 residues long. The J segment lost 6 bases and the V segment lost 0 bases, leaving 13 bases of the junction unmatched. Germline V CDR1 and CDR2: LGHNA, YNFKEQ. This table comes from immunoSEQ multiplex PCR, and its TCRdb copy is limited to in-frame clones, with some not included. The top ten hold less than 8.5% of the sample, which has about 200,000 clones, around 82% seen once. Material for sequencing was PBMCs or T cells enriched from blood (not recorded which). The source of this sequence is a middle-aged man who had recovered from COVID-19. This rearrangement joins TRBV4-2 to TRBJ2-7, with 8 bases matching TRBD2. Here the CDR3 reads CASSQEGTRGRGGEQYF. CDR3 DNA: TGTGCCAGCAGCCAAGAGGGAACGCGGGGTCGGGGGGGCGAGCAGTACTTC.